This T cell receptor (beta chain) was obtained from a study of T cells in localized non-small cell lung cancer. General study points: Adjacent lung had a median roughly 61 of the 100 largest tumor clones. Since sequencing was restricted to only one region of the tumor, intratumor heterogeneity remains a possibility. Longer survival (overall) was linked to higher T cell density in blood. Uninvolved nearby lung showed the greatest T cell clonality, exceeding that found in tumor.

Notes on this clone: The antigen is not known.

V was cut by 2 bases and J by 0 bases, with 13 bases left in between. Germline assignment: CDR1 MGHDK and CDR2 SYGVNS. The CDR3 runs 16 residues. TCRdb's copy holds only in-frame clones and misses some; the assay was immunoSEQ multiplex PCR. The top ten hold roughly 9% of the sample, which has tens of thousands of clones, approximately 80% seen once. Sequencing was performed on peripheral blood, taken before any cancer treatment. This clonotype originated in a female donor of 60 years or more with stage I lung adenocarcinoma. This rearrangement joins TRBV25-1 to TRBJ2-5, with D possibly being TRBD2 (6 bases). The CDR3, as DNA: TGTGCCAGCAGTGAACCGGGGACTTTGTACCAAGAGACCCAGTACTTC. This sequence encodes CASSEPGTLYQETQYF.